One sample yielded the 6 T cell receptor beta chains listed below, sequenced in a study of blood T cell repertoires in COVID-19. The repertoire was sequenced with immunoSEQ multiplex PCR; TCRdb's copy has only in-frame clones and lacks some. The sample records 110,000 or so clones, approximately 81% being singletons. Sequencing was done on a sample of peripheral blood. These receptors were obtained from a man aged 50 to 59 with acute or convalescent COVID-19.

The chain recombines TRBV28 with TRBJ2-4, with D possibly matching TRBD1 (8 bases). Per the germline V gene, CDR1 is MDHEN and CDR2 is SYDVKM. The CDR3 loop spans 15 amino acids. Trimming shortened V by 5 bases and J by 3 bases, and 14 bases separated the two germline ends. This CDR3 reads CASSPQGEGKNIQYF. The DNA for the CDR3 is TGTGCCAGCAGTCCACAGGGGGAGGGCAAAAACATTCAGTACTTC.

This clone was observed a single time. The chain carries TRBV9 and TRBJ1-2, with 8 bases identical to TRBD1. The J segment lost 3 bases and the V segment lost 4 bases, leaving 11 bases of the junction unmatched. Germline V gives CDR1 SGDLS, CDR2 YYNGEE. The CDR3 sequence is 16 residues long. The CDR3: CASSTAQGAGYYGYTF. The DNA of the CDR3 is TGTGCCAGCAGCACTGCGCAGGGGGCAGGGTACTATGGCTACACCTTC.

The V call is TRBV4-1, the J call TRBJ1-5; 7 bases line up with TRBD1. The CDR3 sequence is 14 residues long. CDR1 is MGHRA and CDR2 is YSYEKL in the germline V gene. V trimming: 6 bases; J trimming: 4 bases; junction bases outside the gene matches: 6. The chain's CDR3 is CASRADRENQPQHF. Written as DNA, the CDR3 is TGCGCCAGCAGGGCTGACAGGGAGAATCAGCCCCAGCATTTT.

J is TRBJ1-2 and V is TRBV7-6; unclear D gene. The CDR3 length is 17 residues. CDR1 and CDR2 (germline): SGHVS, FNYEAQ. V was clipped by 5 bases and J by 2 bases, with 21 bases between them. DNA for the CDR3: TGTGCCAGCAGCCATTCACGGGGAGGGCGAACCAACTATGGCTACACCTTC. It codes for CASSHSRGGRTNYGYTF.

The chain recombines TRBV10-3 with TRBJ2-7, with D perhaps TRBD2 (5 bases). Germline V gene sequence: CDR1 ENHRY, CDR2 SYGVKD. The CDR3 is 12 amino acids. V lost 3 bases and J lost 6, with 9 bases in between. This CDR3 reads CAISDREGEQYV. CDR3 sequence (DNA): TGTGCCATCAGTGACCGGGAAGGCGAGCAGTACGTC.

This chain connects TRBV28 to TRBJ1-2, with a tentative D call TRBD1 (6 bases). Deletions cut 7 bases from V and 7 bases from J, with 16 bases between. This CDR3 region has 13 residues. CDR1 and CDR2 (germline): MDHEN, SYDVKM. CDR3: CASNSRGAGGYTF. The DNA for the CDR3 is TGTGCCAGCAACTCCAGGGGCGCGGGTGGCTACACCTTC.